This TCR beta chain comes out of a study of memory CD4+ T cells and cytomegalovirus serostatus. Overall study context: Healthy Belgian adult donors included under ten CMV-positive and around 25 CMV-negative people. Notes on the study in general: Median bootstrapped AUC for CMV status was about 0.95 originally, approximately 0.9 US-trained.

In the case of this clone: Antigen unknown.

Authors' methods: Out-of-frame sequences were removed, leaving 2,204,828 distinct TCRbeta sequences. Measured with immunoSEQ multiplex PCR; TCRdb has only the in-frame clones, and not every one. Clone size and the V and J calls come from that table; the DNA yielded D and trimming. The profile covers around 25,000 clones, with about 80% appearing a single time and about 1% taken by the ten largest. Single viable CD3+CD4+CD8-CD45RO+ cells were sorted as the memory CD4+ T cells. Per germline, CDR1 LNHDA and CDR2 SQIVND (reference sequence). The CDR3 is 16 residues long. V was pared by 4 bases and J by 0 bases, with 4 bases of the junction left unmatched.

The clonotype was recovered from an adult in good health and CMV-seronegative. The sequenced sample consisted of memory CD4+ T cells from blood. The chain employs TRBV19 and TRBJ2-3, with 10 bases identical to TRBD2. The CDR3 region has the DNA TGTGCCAGTAGTACCCTGACTAGCGGGAGCACAGATACGCAGTATTTT. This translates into CASSTLTSGSTDTQYF.